A single sample gave rise to the 20 T cell receptor beta chains below, sequenced in a study of graft-versus-host responses after intestinal transplantation. Some clones are missing from TCRdb's copy, which holds only in-frame ones; the method was immunoSEQ multiplex PCR. The sample records about 64,000 clones, roughly 92% being singletons. This specimen was bone marrow, taken 700 to 850 days after intestinal transplantation. These receptors were collected from a human patient who received an intestinal transplant, so some T cells may come from the graft donor.

Points on this clone: One end of the junction is discordant with germline, which a read error may explain. This sequence joins TRBV6-5 and TRBJ1-2, with D unclear. The CDR3 consists of 11 residues. Germline CDR1 MNHEY, CDR2 SVGAGI. Here the CDR3 DNA reads TGTGCCAGCAGTGACTCCTATGGCTACACCTTC. Its protein is CASSDSYGYTF.

The chain couples TRBV4-1 to TRBJ2-7, with TRBD2 identical over 9 bases. V lost 1 base and J lost 3; bases outside the gene matches: 1. The CDR3 covers 14 residues. CDR1 and CDR2 (germline): MGHRA, YSYEKL. CDR3 in DNA: TGCGCCAGCAGCCAAGCACTAGCGGGCTACGAGCAGTACTTC. Its translation: CASSQALAGYEQYF.

The chain recombines TRBV6-1 with TRBJ2-5; 10 positions agree with TRBD2. The J call could be wrong; TRBJ2-7 is a better fit for the DNA end. CDR1 MNHNS and CDR2 SASEGT come from the germline V gene. This CDR3 comprises 15 residues. CDR3 residues: CASSETLAGDYEQYF. The CDR3 DNA is TGTGCCAGCAGTGAAACCCTAGCGGGGGACTACGAGCAGTACTTC.

This clone has just one count. This chain connects TRBV7-3 to TRBJ2-1, with 12 bases identical to TRBD2. Losses at the gene ends were 5 bases for V and 15 bases for J; bases not matched to a gene: 8. CDR3 length: 13 residues. Germline V lookup: CDR1 SGHTA, CDR2 FQGTGA. Here the CDR3 DNA reads TGTGCCAGCAGCACTCTAGCGGGGGGGCCGCCGTTCTTC. It encodes CASSTLAGGPPFF.

This chain joins TRBV6-5 and TRBJ1-2; no clear D gene. Trimming pared 3 bases from V and 7 bases from J, leaving 15 bases between. Germline values: CDR1 MNHEY, CDR2 SVGAGI. CDR3 length: 14 residues. CDR3 DNA sequence: TGTGCCAGCAGTTATCGCCGAGGTTCTATTGGCTACACCTTC. It yields the protein CASSYRRGSIGYTF.

V usage is TRBV7-3 and J usage is TRBJ2-3, with 10 bases aligning to TRBD2. The CDR3 extends over 21 amino acids. V dropped 0 bases and J dropped 1; count of bases not matched to a gene: 16. CDR1 and CDR2 (germline): SGHTA, FQGTGA. As DNA, the CDR3 is TGTGCCAGCAGCTTAACGCGGCCCGCCGGAGCGGGGGGGTGGGGCACAGATACGCAGTATTTT. It is translated as CASSLTRPAGAGGWGTDTQYF.

The CDR3 DNA sequence: TGTGCCAGTAGTATGTCCGGTGCTGGGGCCAACGTCCTGACTTTC. This translates into CASSMSGAGANVLTF. This chain joins TRBV19 and TRBJ2-6; the D is unclear. Germline V gene data show CDR1 as LNHDA and CDR2 as SQIVND (reference sequence). V gave up 3 bases and J gave up 2 bases, with 8 bases separating them. The length of the CDR3 is 15 residues.

The rearrangement links TRBV10-3 to TRBJ2-3; 8 bases align to TRBD1. V lost 3 bases and J lost 1; bases outside the gene matches: 3. This CDR3 has 15 residues. Germline CDR1 and CDR2: ENHRY and SYGVKD. The CDR3 nucleotides are TGTGCCATCAGTGACGTGGGACAGGGCACAGATACGCAGTATTTT. This codes for CAISDVGQGTDTQYF.

V is TRBV6-5 and J is TRBJ1-2, with a tentative D call TRBD1 (6 bases). The CDR3 loop spans 15 amino acids. The V end was cut by 0 bases, the J end by 4 bases, with 12 bases between. The V gene's germline CDR1 is MNHEY and CDR2 SVGAGI. CDR3 nucleotides: TGTGCCAGCAGTTACTCGAAGGTGGGGGCCTATGGCTACACCTTC. This encodes CASSYSKVGAYGYTF.

This rearrangement joins TRBV5-6 to TRBJ1-1; D perhaps matches TRBD1 (5 bases). This CDR3 comprises 15 residues. Germline CDR1 SGHDT, CDR2 YYEEEE. V was cut by 0 bases and J by 10 bases, with 19 bases left in between. The CDR3 protein is CASSLAEGKAVGAFF. The CDR3 region has the DNA TGTGCCAGCAGCTTGGCCGAGGGGAAGGCGGTGGGAGCTTTCTTT.

The chain combines TRBV29-1 with TRBJ2-1, with TRBD1 matching over 9 bases. V dropped 8 bases and J dropped 3; count of bases not matched to a gene: 5. Germline V gives CDR1 SQVTM, CDR2 ANQGSEA. This CDR3 region has 13 residues. The CDR3 is CSTRDRDYNEQFF. The CDR3 DNA reads TGCAGCACCCGGGACAGGGACTACAATGAGCAGTTCTTC.

The V call is TRBV29-1, the J call TRBJ1-6; a possible D gene is TRBD1 (5 bases). The V gene lost 6 bases and the J gene lost 7 bases, with 13 bases spanning the gap. Germline V CDR1 and CDR2: SQVTM, ANQGSEA. The CDR3 spans 13 residues. CDR3 coding DNA: TGCAGCGTGGGGACCCGGTGGAATTCACCCCTCCACTTT. Its protein is CSVGTRWNSPLHF.

Only one count was recorded for this clone. This sequence joins TRBV11-2 and TRBJ2-7, with D possibly matching TRBD2 (6 bases). There are 15 residues in the CDR3. Trimming shortened V by 4 bases and J by 7 bases, and 20 bases separated the two germline ends. Germline CDR1 reads SGHAT; CDR2 reads FQNNGV. CDR3 nucleotides: TGTGCCAGCAGCTCCCTCCGGGACTCCTATGGGGAGCAGTACTTC. This codes for CASSSLRDSYGEQYF.

This chain joins TRBV6-5 and TRBJ2-7; possibly TRBD2 for D (6 bases). Looked up from germline, CDR1 is MNHEY and CDR2 is SVGAGI. The CDR3 runs to 12 residues. Between the trimmed V and J ends, which lost 6 bases and 2 bases, there was a span of 8 bases. The CDR3 reads CASREGTYEQYF. Here the CDR3 DNA reads TGTGCCAGCAGGGAGGGGACCTACGAGCAGTACTTC.

V is TRBV12-5 and J is TRBJ1-5; possible D gene TRBD1, 6 bases. CDR1 is LGHNT, CDR2 FRNRAP, per germline. CDR3 length equals 15 residues. Trimming left V 1 base short and J 6 bases short, with 13 bases between. The CDR3 DNA reads TGTGCTAGTGGTTTGGGGTTACAGGGAGTTCAGCCCCAGCATTTT. Its protein is CASGLGLQGVQPQHF.

The chain carries TRBV15 and TRBJ2-1; TRBD2 aligns across 12 bases. CDR1 and CDR2 (germline): LNHNV, YYDKDF (reference sequence). The CDR3 is 14 amino acids. With V trimmed by 9 bases and J by 8 bases, 8 bases remained unmatched. The CDR3: CATRLAGARYEQFF. As DNA, the CDR3 is TGTGCCACTCGACTAGCGGGGGCGCGCTATGAGCAGTTCTTC.

This clone is a singleton in its sample. The chain combines TRBV29-1 with TRBJ1-5; possibly TRBD1 for D (6 bases). Trimming took 0 bases from V and 6 from J, leaving 12 bases between them. Germline loops: CDR1 SQVTM, CDR2 ANQGSEA. This CDR3 spans 14 amino acids. The DNA of the CDR3 is TGCAGCGTTGAAGAGGGGGGGCCGGGTCAGCCCCAGCATTTT. Its translation is CSVEEGGPGQPQHF.

The rearrangement uses TRBV6-4 and TRBJ2-7; the D gene is possibly TRBD1 (7 bases). The V end lost 4 bases, the J end lost 0 bases, and 16 bases lay between the germline ends. Germline-derived CDR1 and CDR2 are MRHNA and SNTAGT. CDR3 size: 16 residues. The CDR3 DNA sequence: TGTGCCAGCAGTGCCCCGCGGGACAGACTCTCCTACGAGCAGTACTTC. Translated: CASSAPRDRLSYEQYF.

The V gene is TRBV6-5, the J gene TRBJ1-2; 8 bases agree with TRBD1. Germline V gives CDR1 MNHEY, CDR2 SVGAGI. This CDR3 has 14 amino acids. V shed 2 bases and J 7 bases; nucleotides not matched to a gene: 6. CDR3: CASSYGAGGSGYTF. In nucleotides, the CDR3 is TGTGCCAGCAGTTACGGGGCAGGGGGCTCTGGCTACACCTTC.

There are a few counts of this clone. Other nucleotide sequences in the sample specify the same CDR3. The chain couples TRBV28 to TRBJ1-2; a weak D match, TRBD1 (6 bases). V was trimmed by 3 bases and J by 4 bases, leaving 6 bases between them. The CDR3 totals 12 residues. The germline gives CDR1 MDHEN, CDR2 SYDVKM. The DNA of the CDR3 is TGTGCCAGCAGTTTGGACAGCTATGGCTACACCTTC. Its translation is CASSLDSYGYTF.